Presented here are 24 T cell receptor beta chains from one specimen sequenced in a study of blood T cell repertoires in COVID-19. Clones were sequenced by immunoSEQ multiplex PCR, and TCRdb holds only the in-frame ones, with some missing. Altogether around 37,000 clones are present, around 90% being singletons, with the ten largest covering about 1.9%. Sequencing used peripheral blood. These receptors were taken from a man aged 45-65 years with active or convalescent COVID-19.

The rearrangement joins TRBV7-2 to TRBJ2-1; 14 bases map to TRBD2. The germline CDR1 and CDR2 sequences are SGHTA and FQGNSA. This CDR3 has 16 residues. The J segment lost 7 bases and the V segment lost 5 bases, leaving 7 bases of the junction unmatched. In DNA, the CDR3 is TGTGCCAGCAGCCCCGGACTAGCGGGAGGACTTAATGAGCAGTTCTTC. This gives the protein CASSPGLAGGLNEQFF.

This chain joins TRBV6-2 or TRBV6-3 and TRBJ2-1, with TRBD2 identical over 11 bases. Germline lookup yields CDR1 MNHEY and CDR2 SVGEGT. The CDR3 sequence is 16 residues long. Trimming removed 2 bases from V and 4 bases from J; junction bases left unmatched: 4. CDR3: CASSYLAGGIYNEQFF. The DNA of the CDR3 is TGTGCCAGCAGTTACCTAGCGGGAGGCATTTACAATGAGCAGTTCTTC.

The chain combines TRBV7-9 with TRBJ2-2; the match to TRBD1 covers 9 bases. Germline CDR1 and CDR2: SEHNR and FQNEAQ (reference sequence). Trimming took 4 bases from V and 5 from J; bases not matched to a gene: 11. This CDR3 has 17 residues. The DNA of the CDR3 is TGTGCCAGCAGCTGGTCGGCGGGGACAGGGAGAACCGGGGAGCTGTTTTTT. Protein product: CASSWSAGTGRTGELFF. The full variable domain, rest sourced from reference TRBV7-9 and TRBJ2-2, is DTGVSQNPRHKITKRGQNVTFRCDPISEHNRLYWYRQTLGQGPEFLTYFQNEAQLEKSRLLSDRFSAERPKGSFSTLEIQRTEQGDSAMYLCASSWSAGTGRTGELFFGEGSRLTVL.

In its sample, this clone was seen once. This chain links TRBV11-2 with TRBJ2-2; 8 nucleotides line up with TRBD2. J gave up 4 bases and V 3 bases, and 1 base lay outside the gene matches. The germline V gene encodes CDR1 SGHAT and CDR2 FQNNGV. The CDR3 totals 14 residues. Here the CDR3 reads CASSFTSGTGELFF. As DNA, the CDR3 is TGTGCCAGCAGCTTTACTAGCGGCACCGGGGAGCTGTTTTTT.

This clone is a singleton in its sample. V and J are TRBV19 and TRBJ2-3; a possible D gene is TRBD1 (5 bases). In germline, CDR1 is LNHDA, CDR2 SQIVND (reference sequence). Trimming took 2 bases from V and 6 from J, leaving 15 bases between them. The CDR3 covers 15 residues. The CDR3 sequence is CASSIQGAARDTQYF. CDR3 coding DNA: TGTGCCAGTAGTATACAAGGGGCCGCGCGGGATACGCAGTATTTT.

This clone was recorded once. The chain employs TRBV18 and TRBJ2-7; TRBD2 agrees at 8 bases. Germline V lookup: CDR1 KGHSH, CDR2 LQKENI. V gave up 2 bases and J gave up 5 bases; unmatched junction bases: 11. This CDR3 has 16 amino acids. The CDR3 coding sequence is TGTGCCAGCTCACCAGGTAGCGGGACGGTAGTTAACGAGCAGTACTTC. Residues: CASSPGSGTVVNEQYF.

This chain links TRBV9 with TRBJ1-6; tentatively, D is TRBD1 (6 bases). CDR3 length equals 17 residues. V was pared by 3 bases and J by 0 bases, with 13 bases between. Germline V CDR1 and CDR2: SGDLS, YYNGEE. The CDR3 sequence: CASSGGPKSSYNSPLHF. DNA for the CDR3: TGTGCCAGCAGCGGGGGGCCGAAGAGCTCCTATAATTCACCCCTCCACTTT.

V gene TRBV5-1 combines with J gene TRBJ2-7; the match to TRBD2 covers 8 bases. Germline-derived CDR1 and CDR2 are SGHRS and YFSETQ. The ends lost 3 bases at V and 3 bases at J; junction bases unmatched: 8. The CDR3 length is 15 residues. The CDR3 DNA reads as TGCGCCAGCAGCTGGACGGGACGGGAGGGCTACGAGCAGTACTTC. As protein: CASSWTGREGYEQYF. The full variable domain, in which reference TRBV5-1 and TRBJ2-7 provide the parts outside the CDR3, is KAGVTQTPRYLIKTRGQQVTLSCSPISGHRSVSWYQQTPGQGLQFLFEYFSETQRNKGNFPGRFSGRQFSNSRSEMNVSTLELGDSALYLCASSWTGREGYEQYFGPGTRLTVT.

In nucleotides, the CDR3 is TGCGCCAGCAGCCAAGATCGACTAGCCCTAGAGACCCAGTACTTC. This sequence encodes CASSQDRLALETQYF. This rearrangement joins TRBV4-1 to TRBJ2-5, with TRBD2 matching over 7 bases. The CDR3 is 15 amino acids. V dropped 0 bases and J dropped 4; count of bases not matched to a gene: 5. Germline V gives CDR1 MGHRA, CDR2 YSYEKL.

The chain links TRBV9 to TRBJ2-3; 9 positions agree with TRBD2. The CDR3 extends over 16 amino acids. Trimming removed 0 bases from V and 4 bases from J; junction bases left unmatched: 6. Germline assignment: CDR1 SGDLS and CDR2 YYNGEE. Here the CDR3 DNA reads TGTGCCAGCAGCGTAGAAGTAGCGGGAGTAGCAGATACGCAGTATTTT. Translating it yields CASSVEVAGVADTQYF.

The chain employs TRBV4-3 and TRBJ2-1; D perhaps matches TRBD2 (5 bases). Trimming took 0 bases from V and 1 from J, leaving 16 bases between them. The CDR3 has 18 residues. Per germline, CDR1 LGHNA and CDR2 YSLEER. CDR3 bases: TGCGCCAGCAGCCAAGATTTGTTGGACGGGATTTCCTACAATGAGCAGTTCTTC. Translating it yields CASSQDLLDGISYNEQFF.

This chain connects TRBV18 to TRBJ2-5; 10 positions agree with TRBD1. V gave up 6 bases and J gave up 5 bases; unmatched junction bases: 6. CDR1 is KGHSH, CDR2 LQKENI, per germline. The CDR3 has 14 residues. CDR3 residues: CASSTGGSGETQYF. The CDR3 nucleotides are TGTGCCAGCTCGACAGGGGGCTCCGGGGAGACCCAGTACTTC.

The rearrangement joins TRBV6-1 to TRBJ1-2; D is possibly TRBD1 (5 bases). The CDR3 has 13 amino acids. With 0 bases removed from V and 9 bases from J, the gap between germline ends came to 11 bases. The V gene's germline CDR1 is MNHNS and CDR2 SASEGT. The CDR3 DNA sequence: TGTGCCAGCAGTGAAGCTGGACAATATAGCTACACCTTC. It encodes CASSEAGQYSYTF.

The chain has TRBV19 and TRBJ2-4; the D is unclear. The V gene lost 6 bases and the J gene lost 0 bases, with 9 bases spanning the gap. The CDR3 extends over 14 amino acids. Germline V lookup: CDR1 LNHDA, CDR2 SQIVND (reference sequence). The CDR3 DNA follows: TGTGCCAGTAGCTATAGAGGAGCCAAAAACATTCAGTACTTC. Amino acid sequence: CASSYRGAKNIQYF. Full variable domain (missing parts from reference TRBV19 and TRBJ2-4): DGGITQSPKYLFRKEGQNVTLSCEQNLNHDAMYWYRQDPGQGLRLIYYSQIVNDFQKGDIAEGYSVSREKKESFPLTVTSAQKNPTAFYLCASSYRGAKNIQYFGAGTRLSVL.

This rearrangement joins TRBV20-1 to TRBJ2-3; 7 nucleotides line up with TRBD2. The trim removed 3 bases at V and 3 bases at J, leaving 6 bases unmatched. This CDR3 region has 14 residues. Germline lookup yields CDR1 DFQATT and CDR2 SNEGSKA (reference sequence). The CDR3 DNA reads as TGCAGTGCTAGTGCGGGAGTGGGTACAGATACGCAGTATTTT. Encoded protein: CSASAGVGTDTQYF.

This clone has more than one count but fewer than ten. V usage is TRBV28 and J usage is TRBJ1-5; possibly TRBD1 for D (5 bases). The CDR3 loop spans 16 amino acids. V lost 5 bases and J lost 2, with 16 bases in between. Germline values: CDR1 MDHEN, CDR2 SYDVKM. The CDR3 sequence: CASSAHQGRGNQPQHF. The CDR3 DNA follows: TGTGCCAGCAGTGCCCACCAGGGCAGGGGCAATCAGCCCCAGCATTTT.

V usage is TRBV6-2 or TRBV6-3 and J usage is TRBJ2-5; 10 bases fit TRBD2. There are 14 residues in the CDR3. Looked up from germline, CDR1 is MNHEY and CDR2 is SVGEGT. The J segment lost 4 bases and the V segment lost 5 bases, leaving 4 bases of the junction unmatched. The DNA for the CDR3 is TGTGCCAGCAGTAAACTAGCGGGATTAGAGACCCAGTACTTC. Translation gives CASSKLAGLETQYF.

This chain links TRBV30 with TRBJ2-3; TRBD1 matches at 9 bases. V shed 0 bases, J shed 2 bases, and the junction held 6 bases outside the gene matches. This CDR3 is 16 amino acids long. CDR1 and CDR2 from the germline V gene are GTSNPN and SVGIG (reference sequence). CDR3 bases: TGTGCCTGGAGTGTACGTGACAGGGGGTTCACAGATACGCAGTATTTT. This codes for CAWSVRDRGFTDTQYF.

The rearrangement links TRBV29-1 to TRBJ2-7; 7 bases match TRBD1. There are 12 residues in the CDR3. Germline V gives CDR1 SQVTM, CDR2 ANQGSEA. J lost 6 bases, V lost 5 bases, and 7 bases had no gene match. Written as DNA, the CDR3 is TGCAGCGTTACCACAGGGGTTTTCGAGCAGTACTTC. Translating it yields CSVTTGVFEQYF.

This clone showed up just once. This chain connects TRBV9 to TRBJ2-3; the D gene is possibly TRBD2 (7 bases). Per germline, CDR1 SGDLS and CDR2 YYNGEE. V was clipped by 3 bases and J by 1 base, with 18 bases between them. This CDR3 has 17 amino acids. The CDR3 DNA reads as TGTGCCAGCAGCGAATCTGGGGGGGGCGCGGGCACAGATACGCAGTATTTT. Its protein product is CASSESGGGAGTDTQYF.

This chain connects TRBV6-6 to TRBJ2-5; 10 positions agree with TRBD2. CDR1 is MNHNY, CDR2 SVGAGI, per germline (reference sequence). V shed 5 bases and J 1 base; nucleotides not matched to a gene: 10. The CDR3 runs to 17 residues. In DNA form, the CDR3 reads TGTGCCAGCAGTCCAGGGTTGCTAGCGGGAGTCCAAGAGACCCAGTACTTC. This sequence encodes CASSPGLLAGVQETQYF.

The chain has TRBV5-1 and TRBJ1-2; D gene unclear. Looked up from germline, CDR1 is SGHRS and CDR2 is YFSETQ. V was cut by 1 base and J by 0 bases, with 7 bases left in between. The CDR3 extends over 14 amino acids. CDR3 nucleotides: TGCGCCAGCAGCTTGTCTGAGGCTAACTATGGCTACACCTTC. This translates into CASSLSEANYGYTF.

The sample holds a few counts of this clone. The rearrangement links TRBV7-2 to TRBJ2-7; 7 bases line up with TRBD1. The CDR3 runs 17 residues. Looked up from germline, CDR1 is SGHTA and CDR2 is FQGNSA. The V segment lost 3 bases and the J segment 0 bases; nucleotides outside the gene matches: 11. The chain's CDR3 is CASSFTSGQSISYEQYF. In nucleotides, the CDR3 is TGTGCCAGCAGCTTCACCTCGGGACAGTCGATCTCCTACGAGCAGTACTTC.

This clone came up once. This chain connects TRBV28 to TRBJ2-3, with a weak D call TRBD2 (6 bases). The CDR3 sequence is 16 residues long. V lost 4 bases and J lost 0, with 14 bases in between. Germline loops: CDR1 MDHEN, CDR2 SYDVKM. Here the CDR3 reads CASSSSSGTSTDTQYF. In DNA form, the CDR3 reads TGTGCCAGCAGTTCCTCATCCGGGACTAGCACAGATACGCAGTATTTT.